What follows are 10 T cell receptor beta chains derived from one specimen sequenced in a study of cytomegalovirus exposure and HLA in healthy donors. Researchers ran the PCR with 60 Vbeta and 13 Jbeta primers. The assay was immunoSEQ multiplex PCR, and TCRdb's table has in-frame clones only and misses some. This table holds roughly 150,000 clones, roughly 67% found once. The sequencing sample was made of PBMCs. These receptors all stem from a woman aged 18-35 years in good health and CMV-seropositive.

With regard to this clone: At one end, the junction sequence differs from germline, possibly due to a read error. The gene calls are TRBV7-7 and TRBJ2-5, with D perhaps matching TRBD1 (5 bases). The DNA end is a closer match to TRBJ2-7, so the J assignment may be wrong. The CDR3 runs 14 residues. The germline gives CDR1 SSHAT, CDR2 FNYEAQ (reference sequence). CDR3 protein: CASSFKQAKHEQYF. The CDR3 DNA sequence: TGTGCTAGCAGCTTCAAACAGGCGAAGCACGAGCAGTACTTC.

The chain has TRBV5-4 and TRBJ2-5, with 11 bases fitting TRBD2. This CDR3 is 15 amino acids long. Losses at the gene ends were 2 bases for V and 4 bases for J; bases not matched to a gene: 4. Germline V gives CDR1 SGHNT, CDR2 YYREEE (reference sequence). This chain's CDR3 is CASSFSGGAAETQYF. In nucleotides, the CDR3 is TGTGCCAGCAGCTTTAGCGGGGGGGCTGCAGAGACCCAGTACTTC.

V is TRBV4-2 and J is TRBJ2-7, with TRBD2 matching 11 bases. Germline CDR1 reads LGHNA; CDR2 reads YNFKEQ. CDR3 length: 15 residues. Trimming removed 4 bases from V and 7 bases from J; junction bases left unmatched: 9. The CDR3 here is CASSPPSGGPGEQYF. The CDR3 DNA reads TGTGCCAGCAGCCCTCCTAGCGGGGGGCCTGGGGAGCAGTACTTC.

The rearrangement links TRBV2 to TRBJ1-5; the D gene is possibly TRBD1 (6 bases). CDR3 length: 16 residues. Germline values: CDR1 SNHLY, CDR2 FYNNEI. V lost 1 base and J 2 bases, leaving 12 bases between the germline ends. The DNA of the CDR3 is TGTGCCAGCAGTGAAGGGGAACAGGGAGGCAATCAGCCCCAGCATTTT. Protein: CASSEGEQGGNQPQHF.

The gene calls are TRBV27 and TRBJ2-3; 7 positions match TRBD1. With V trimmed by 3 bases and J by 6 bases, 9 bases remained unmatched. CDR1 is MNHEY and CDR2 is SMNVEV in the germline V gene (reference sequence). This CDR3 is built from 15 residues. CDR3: CASSLRDREWDTQYF. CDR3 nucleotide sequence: TGTGCCAGCAGTTTGAGGGACAGAGAGTGGGATACGCAGTATTTT.

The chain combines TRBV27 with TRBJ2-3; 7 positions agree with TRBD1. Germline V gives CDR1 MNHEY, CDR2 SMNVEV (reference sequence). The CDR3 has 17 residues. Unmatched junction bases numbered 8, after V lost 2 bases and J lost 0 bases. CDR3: CASSLTTGQASTDTQYF. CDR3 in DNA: TGTGCCAGCAGTTTAACTACAGGACAGGCTAGCACAGATACGCAGTATTTT.

CDR3 nucleotides: TGTGCCAGCTCATCTCTGGGGGGAGATACGCAGTATTTT. Translated: CASSSLGGDTQYF. The chain recombines TRBV18 with TRBJ2-3; perhaps TRBD2 as D (6 bases). Trimming stripped 5 bases from V and 5 bases from J, with 11 bases between. The length of the CDR3 is 13 residues. From germline, CDR1 is KGHSH and CDR2 LQKENI.

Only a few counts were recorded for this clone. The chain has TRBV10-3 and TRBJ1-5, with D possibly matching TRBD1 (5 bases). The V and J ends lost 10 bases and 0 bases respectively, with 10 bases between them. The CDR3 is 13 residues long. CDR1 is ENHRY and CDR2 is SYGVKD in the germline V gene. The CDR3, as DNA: TGTGCCACGGGGGGGGGTAGCAATCAGCCCCAGCATTTT. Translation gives CATGGGSNQPQHF.

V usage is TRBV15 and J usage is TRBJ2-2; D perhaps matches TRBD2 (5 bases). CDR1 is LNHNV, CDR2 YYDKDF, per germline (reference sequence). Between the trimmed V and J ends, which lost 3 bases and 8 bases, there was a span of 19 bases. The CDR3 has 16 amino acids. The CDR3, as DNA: TGTGCCACCAGCAGGGCAGCGGTTTTTGAGAGGGGGGAGCTGTTTTTT. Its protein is CATSRAAVFERGELFF.

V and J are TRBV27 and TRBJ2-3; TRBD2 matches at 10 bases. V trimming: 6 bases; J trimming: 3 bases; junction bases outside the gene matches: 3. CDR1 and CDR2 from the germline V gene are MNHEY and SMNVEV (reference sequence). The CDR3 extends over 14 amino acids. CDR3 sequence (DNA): TGTGCCAGCAGAGTAGCGGGGGGAACAGATACGCAGTATTTT. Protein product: CASRVAGGTDTQYF.